The 20 T cell receptor beta chains presented below share a single source sample, sequenced in a study of blood T cell repertoires in COVID-19. The repertoire was sequenced with immunoSEQ multiplex PCR; TCRdb's copy has only in-frame clones and lacks some. The table records about 250,000 clones, approximately 88% of them present only once. The source material was PBMCs or T cells enriched from blood (not recorded which). The receptors were gathered from a woman in her thirties or forties who had been exposed to COVID-19.

V is TRBV6-2 or TRBV6-3 and J is TRBJ1-5; 7 nucleotides agree with TRBD1. J was trimmed by 6 bases and V by 6 bases; bases with no gene match: 8. CDR1 is MNHEY, CDR2 SVGEGT, per germline. CDR3 length: 14 residues. The CDR3 here is CASSDRAGGQPQHF. CDR3 nucleotide sequence: TGTGCCAGCAGCGACAGGGCGGGGGGTCAGCCCCAGCATTTT.

V and J are TRBV11-3 and TRBJ2-1; 10 nucleotides align to TRBD1. Germline V gives CDR1 SGHNT, CDR2 YENEEA. This CDR3 spans 15 amino acids. V lost 5 bases and J lost 6; bases outside the gene matches: 7. CDR3: CASSHRDRGRNEQFF. As DNA, the CDR3 is TGTGCCAGCAGCCACCGGGACAGGGGACGCAATGAGCAGTTCTTC.

The CDR3 is CAIRTTGFGRNTEAFF. DNA of the CDR3: TGTGCCATCAGGACGACAGGGTTCGGGAGGAACACTGAAGCTTTCTTT. The chain carries TRBV10-3 and TRBJ1-1; 7 bases agree with TRBD1. The V and J ends lost 6 bases and 1 base, in that order; junction bases with no gene match: 11. This CDR3 contains 16 residues. Germline CDR1 reads ENHRY; CDR2 reads SYGVKD.

This rearrangement joins TRBV6-5 to TRBJ1-2; D ambiguous. Trimming pared 0 bases from V and 4 bases from J, leaving 9 bases between. Germline assignment: CDR1 MNHEY and CDR2 SVGAGI. The CDR3 sequence is 14 residues long. CDR3 nucleotides: TGTGCCAGCAGTTACTCGGCAGATGTCTATGGCTACACCTTC. This gives the protein CASSYSADVYGYTF.

The chain couples TRBV7-2 to TRBJ1-2, with a possible D match to TRBD1 (6 bases). This CDR3 contains 15 residues. Per the germline V gene, CDR1 is SGHTA and CDR2 is FQGNSA. Trimming pared 5 bases from V and 2 bases from J, leaving 15 bases between. In DNA, the CDR3 is TGTGCCAGCAGCCCCACAGGGACGGTCAACTATGGCTACACCTTC. It specifies CASSPTGTVNYGYTF.

The rearrangement links TRBV19 to TRBJ2-1, with 10 nucleotides matching TRBD2. The J segment lost 3 bases and the V segment lost 7 bases, leaving 6 bases of the junction unmatched. The CDR3 length is 15 residues. The germline V gene has CDR1 LNHDA and CDR2 SQIVND (reference sequence). The CDR3 reads CASNPGLAVYNEQFF. The CDR3 DNA follows: TGTGCCAGTAACCCAGGACTAGCGGTCTACAATGAGCAGTTCTTC.

The rearrangement joins TRBV10-3 to TRBJ2-1; 8 bases agree with TRBD2. Trimming cost V 2 bases and J 5 bases; bases outside gene matches: 2. The CDR3 spans 14 residues. Germline loops: CDR1 ENHRY, CDR2 SYGVKD. The CDR3 DNA is TGTGCCATCAGTGAGGGGACTAGAAACAATGAGCAGTTCTTC. It translates to CAISEGTRNNEQFF.

This chain uses TRBV19 with TRBJ1-2; 7 nucleotides agree with TRBD1. CDR3 size: 13 residues. Germline V gene lookup returns CDR1 LNHDA and CDR2 SQIVND (reference sequence). V shed 2 bases and J 8 bases; nucleotides not matched to a gene: 5. The CDR3 DNA sequence: TGTGCCAGTAGTATAAACAGGGGAGGCGGCTACACCTTC. Translated, it gives CASSINRGGGYTF.

The rearrangement uses TRBV9 and TRBJ1-2; D is uncertain. Trimming took 5 bases from V and 0 from J, leaving 11 bases between them. Germline CDR1 and CDR2: SGDLS and YYNGEE. The CDR3 covers 14 residues. The CDR3 is CASRKNPSNYGYTF. The CDR3 region has the DNA TGTGCCAGCAGAAAAAATCCTTCTAACTATGGCTACACCTTC. Full variable domain (remainder filled in from reference TRBV9 and TRBJ1-2): DSGVTQTPKHLITATGQRVTLRCSPRSGDLSVYWYQQSLDQGLQFLIQYYNGEERAKGNILERFSAQQFPDLHSELNLSSLELGDSALYFCASRKNPSNYGYTFGSGTRLTVV.

The chain couples TRBV28 to TRBJ2-1; 7 bases are a match to TRBD2. After removal of 3 bases from V and 4 bases from J, the junction contained 3 bases not matched to a gene. The germline CDR1 and CDR2 sequences are MDHEN and SYDVKM. The CDR3 length is 14 residues. CDR3 amino acids: CASSFLAEYNEQFF. The CDR3 nucleotides are TGTGCCAGCAGTTTTCTAGCGGAGTACAATGAGCAGTTCTTC.

The V gene is TRBV4-3, the J gene TRBJ1-2; D call uncertain. This CDR3 has 13 amino acids. V was trimmed by 0 bases and J by 8 bases, leaving 10 bases between them. Germline values: CDR1 LGHNA, CDR2 YSLEER. CDR3 amino acids: CASSQDKWEGYTF. The CDR3 region has the DNA TGCGCCAGCAGCCAAGATAAGTGGGAGGGCTACACCTTC.

This clone was detected once. The chain links TRBV7-2 to TRBJ1-6; TRBD1 is a possible D gene (5 bases). V shed 1 base and J shed 6 bases, with 13 bases lying between them. Germline lookup yields CDR1 SGHTA and CDR2 FQGNSA. CDR3 length: 16 residues. CDR3 loop: CASSLVSTGTNSPLHF. CDR3 in DNA: TGTGCCAGCAGCTTAGTATCCACAGGAACTAATTCACCCCTCCACTTT. The full variable domain, in which reference TRBV7-2 and TRBJ1-6 provide the parts outside the CDR3, is GAGVSQSPSNKVTEKGKDVELRCDPISGHTALYWYRQSLGQGLEFLIYFQGNSAPDKSGLPSDRFSAERTGGSVSTLTIQRTQQEDSAVYLCASSLVSTGTNSPLHFGNGTRLTVT.

The genes are TRBV11-3 and TRBJ1-1; 10 bases match TRBD1. CDR3 length equals 13 residues. Per germline, CDR1 SGHNT and CDR2 YENEEA. Trimming took 5 bases from V and 8 from J; bases not matched to a gene: 5. This chain's CDR3 is CASSIGQGDEAFF. CDR3 bases: TGTGCCAGCAGCATAGGACAGGGGGACGAAGCTTTCTTT.

This clone is a singleton in its sample. The chain uses TRBV19 and TRBJ2-1, with TRBD2 matching 10 bases. The V gene's germline CDR1 is LNHDA and CDR2 SQIVND (reference sequence). V was clipped by 4 bases and J by 6 bases; unmatched bases: 6. This CDR3 comprises 15 residues. CDR3 in amino acids: CASSTGSGGFNEQFF. CDR3 coding DNA: TGTGCCAGTAGTACGGGTAGCGGGGGGTTCAATGAGCAGTTCTTC. Full variable domain (rest looked up from reference TRBV19 and TRBJ2-1): DGGITQSPKYLFRKEGQNVTLSCEQNLNHDAMYWYRQDPGQGLRLIYYSQIVNDFQKGDIAEGYSVSREKKESFPLTVTSAQKNPTAFYLCASSTGSGGFNEQFFGPGTRLTVL.

The chain combines TRBV5-4 with TRBJ2-4; TRBD1 is a possible D gene (5 bases). This CDR3 contains 13 residues. Germline V gene data show CDR1 as SGHNT and CDR2 as YYREEE (reference sequence). V was pared by 5 bases and J by 5 bases, with 11 bases between. The DNA for the CDR3 is TGTGCCAGCAGTCCAGGGAAGGAAAACATTCAGTACTTC. This codes for CASSPGKENIQYF.

The chain has TRBV11-3 and TRBJ2-3; 9 positions agree with TRBD2. The trim removed 5 bases at V and 0 bases at J, leaving 3 bases unmatched. Germline lookup yields CDR1 SGHNT and CDR2 YENEEA. There are 15 residues in the CDR3. In DNA form, the CDR3 reads TGTGCCAGCAGCACGCGGGGGGGTAGCACAGATACGCAGTATTTT. Amino acids: CASSTRGGSTDTQYF.

The chain carries TRBV7-8 and TRBJ1-1, with TRBD1 matching 9 bases. V shed 3 bases and J 0 bases; nucleotides not matched to a gene: 5. From germline, CDR1 is SGHVS and CDR2 FQNEAQ. This CDR3 spans 16 amino acids. CDR3 residues: CASSLWDRAMNTEAFF. CDR3 DNA: TGTGCCAGCAGCTTGTGGGACAGGGCCATGAACACTGAAGCTTTCTTT.

The chain has TRBV27 and TRBJ2-7; TRBD2 might be the D (6 bases). The germline V gene encodes CDR1 MNHEY and CDR2 SMNVEV (reference sequence). Trimming stripped 7 bases from V and 7 bases from J, with 17 bases between. The CDR3 has 13 residues. The CDR3 region is CASKGTGGGEQYF. The CDR3 DNA follows: TGTGCCAGCAAGGGGACTGGAGGAGGGGAGCAGTACTTC.

The chain recombines TRBV5-4 with TRBJ2-3; TRBD2 matches at 12 bases. CDR1 is SGHNT and CDR2 is YYREEE in the germline V gene (reference sequence). V was clipped by 2 bases and J by 2 bases; unmatched bases: 3. The CDR3 consists of 16 residues. The CDR3 reads CASSFSSGRATDTQYF. The CDR3 DNA reads as TGTGCCAGCAGCTTTTCTAGCGGGAGGGCCACAGATACGCAGTATTTT.

J is TRBJ2-7 and V is TRBV4-1, with TRBD1 matching over 12 bases. V lost 4 bases, J lost 4 bases, and 2 bases stayed unmatched. Germline V CDR1 and CDR2: MGHRA, YSYEKL. The CDR3 contains 14 residues. The CDR3 protein is CASSPGQGAYEQYF. The DNA of the CDR3 is TGCGCCAGCAGCCCGGGACAGGGGGCTTACGAGCAGTACTTC.